This TCR beta chain was sequenced in a study of post-analysis software for immune sequencing data. Turning to the study itself: The courses of disease that were included comprised relapsing-remitting, secondary progressive and progressive-relapsing multiple sclerosis. Overall study findings and caveats: Compared with controls, patients had more of roughly five TRBV segments, including TRBV5-6, TRBV5-1 and TRBV20-1. Clustering by F measure revealed strong co-clustering among samples prepared together in one batch.

V trimming: 0 bases; J trimming: 5 bases; junction bases outside the gene matches: 8. Germline CDR1 reads DFQATT; CDR2 reads SNEGSKA (reference sequence). This CDR3 is built from 16 residues. This clonotype was found a few times. What it binds is unknown. Each TCR beta cDNA library carried unique molecular identifiers. T cells numbering roughly 0.85 to 10 million gave rise to 450,000 to 550,000 cDNA molecules. Via MiXCR, TCRdb re-called the PCR reads, giving one row per CDR3 protein. The top ten hold approximately 6% of the sample, which has more than 500,000 distinct CDR3 sequences, under 40% seen once.

Sequenced: blood. The chain employs TRBV20-1 and TRBJ2-1, with 9 bases identical to TRBD1. The receptor's source is a girl aged 2 to 17 with multiple sclerosis. This CDR3 is CSARDFGGQGNNEQFF. DNA for the CDR3: TGCAGTGCTAGAGATTTCGGCGGACAGGGGAACAATGAGCAGTTCTTC.